This is a list of T cell receptor beta chains from one sample in a study of CD8 T cells in Susac syndrome. TCRdb ran MiXCR on the immunoSEQ multiplex PCR reads and lists one entry per CDR3 protein. The repertoire holds 85,000 to 90,000 distinct CDR3 sequences, with over 80% as singletons. The specimen was CD8+ T cells from PBMCs. The receptors shown here come from a human donor in good health. The conserved cysteine and the conserved F or W are not part of the CDR3 here.

v_gene | CDR3aa
TRBV3-1 | ASSQAPDTQY
TRBV12-3/TRBV12-4 | ASSPGLAGYEQY
TRBV4-1 | ASSPGFTDTQY
TRBV7-8 | ASSEAKGQETQY
TRBV6-6 | ASSYLTGQETQY
TRBV4-2 | ASSQITGQGHNEQF
TRBV6-5 | ASSLWGTGVDEQY
TRBV20-1 | SARSRDTLEETQY
TRBV6-5 | ASRSGPSFYEQY
TRBV20-1 | SARGIGRYTGELF